This section outlines one TCR beta chain sequence together with its context. What it binds is not known. The sample is drawn from a study of T cell responses to AZD1222 COVID-19 vaccine. Study results and caveats: Within unmutated variant regions lay the reported targets of nearly half of spike-specific TCRs.

Measured with immunoSEQ multiplex PCR; TCRdb has only the in-frame clones, and not every one. The table includes under 150,000 clones, almost 90% detected once. The length of the CDR3 is 13 residues. V was pared by 3 bases and J by 8 bases, with 3 bases of the junction left unmatched. The V gene's germline CDR1 is SEHNR and CDR2 FQNEAQ (reference sequence). The origin of this receptor is an adult in good health. This rearrangement joins TRBV7-9 to TRBJ1-4, with 7 bases that match TRBD1. The specimen comprised peripheral blood, sampled on day 0 of AZD1222 vaccination. The CDR3 loop reads CASSFGTVEKLFF. The DNA for the CDR3 is TGTGCCAGCAGCTTCGGGACAGTCGAAAAACTGTTTTTT.